This is a list of T cell receptor beta chains from one sample in a study of memory CD4+ T cells and cytomegalovirus serostatus. The table came from immunoSEQ multiplex PCR; TCRdb's copy has only in-frame clones and leaves some out. This table has fewer than 35,000 clones, approximately 72% appearing once. Sequenced: memory CD4+ T cells from blood. The origin of the receptors is an adult in good health and CMV-seronegative. The CDR3 runs from the conserved cysteine through the conserved F or W. The order of the fields is clone size, V gene, D gene, J gene, CDR3 DNA, CDR3 protein. A D gene is named only where the DNA matches it firmly. Part of the rows lack a size; the others show once, few, many or a class for expanded clones.

>once|TRBV2|.|TRBJ1-4
TGTGCCAGCAGTGAAGCGGGGGGGCATGGTGAAAAACTGTTTTTT
CASSEAGGHGEKLFF
>.|TRBV2|.|TRBJ2-3
TGTGCCGACAGGACGGGGAGTGCCACAGATACGCAGTATTTT
CADRTGSATDTQYF
>.|TRBV4-3|.|TRBJ1-2
TGCGCCAGCAGCCAAGATAGGGGTGGAGGCTACACCTTC
CASSQDRGGGYTF
>few|TRBV9|.|TRBJ1-1
TGTGCCAGCAGCTGGGGGACGGTGAACACTGAAGCTTTCTTT
CASSWGTVNTEAFF
>.|TRBV19|TRBD1|TRBJ1-5
TGTGCCAGTAGTATTACAGGGGAAGCTCAGCCCCAGCATTTT
CASSITGEAQPQHF
>once|TRBV27|.|TRBJ2-3
TGTGCCAGCATGAGGTCTACGGCGCAGTATTTT
CASMRSTAQYF
>.|TRBV19|TRBD2|TRBJ2-2
TGTGCCAGTAGTATCAGCCCAAAAAGCGGGGGGGCCCGGGTGTGGTTCACCGGGGAGCTGTTTTTT
CASSISPKSGGARVWFTGELFF
>.|TRBV13|.|TRBJ1-3
TGTGCCAGCAGCTTAGAAGTCCGCAGCTACGGAAACACCATATATTTT
CASSLEVRSYGNTIYF
>few|TRBV11-3|TRBD1|TRBJ1-2
TGTGCCAGCAGCCGGGGACAGGTCTATGGCTACACCTTC
CASSRGQVYGYTF
>once|TRBV19|.|TRBJ1-4
TGTGCCAGCGAAGGGACTTATAATGAAAAACTGTTTTTT
CASEGTYNEKLFF
>.|TRBV14|.|TRBJ2-3
TGTGCCAGCAGCCAAGGTTGGCAGGGGCGGTGGACAGATACGCAGTATTTT
CASSQGWQGRWTDTQYF
>few|TRBV5-6|.|TRBJ2-7
TGTGCCAGCAGCTTGGACAGGGTCTCCTACGAGCAGTACTTC
CASSLDRVSYEQYF
>.|TRBV7-2|.|TRBJ1-2
TGTGCCAGCAGCTTAGCGAGTTCGGGGATCACATCTAACTATGGCTACACCTTC
CASSLASSGITSNYGYTF
>.|TRBV9|TRBD1|TRBJ1-5
TGTGCCAGCAGCGTGGGACAGGGGGATCCCCAGCATTTT
CASSVGQGDPQHF
>.|TRBV10-3|TRBD1|TRBJ1-4
TGTGCCATCAGTGCGACAGGGTCCCCTGAAAAACTGTTTTTT
CAISATGSPEKLFF
>.|TRBV10-2|TRBD1|TRBJ2-3
TGCGCCAGCAGTGAGAGGCACAGGGGGCAAACAGATACGCAGTATTTT
CASSERHRGQTDTQYF
>once|TRBV6-5|.|TRBJ2-5
TGTGCCAGCAGTTTTTCGGGCCGTACCCAAGAGACCCAGTACTTC
CASSFSGRTQETQYF
>.|TRBV7-9|.|TRBJ2-7
TGTGCCAGTAACCGATGGGGCGGTACCTACGAGCAGTACTTC
CASNRWGGTYEQYF
>.|TRBV5-6|.|TRBJ2-7
TGTGCCAGCAGCTGGCGGTCTAGCTTTTTGGACGAGCAGTACTTC
CASSWRSSFLDEQYF
>.|TRBV13|.|TRBJ2-7
TGTGCCAGCAGCCAAGGGGGAGGCCGGAACTCCTACGAGCAGTACTTC
CASSQGGGRNSYEQYF
>.|TRBV5-1|.|TRBJ1-2
TGCGCCAGCAGCGCCCGGGGGGACAACTATGGCTACACCTTC
CASSARGDNYGYTF
>.|TRBV5-1|.|TRBJ2-2
TGCGCCAGCAGCTTATCGGTATTAGCGAACACCGGGGAGCTGTTTTTT
CASSLSVLANTGELFF
>.|TRBV7-9|.|TRBJ1-1
TGTGCCAGCAGCTTAATGAACACTGAAGCTTTCTTT
CASSLMNTEAFF
>few|TRBV7-9|.|TRBJ1-5
TGTGCCAGCAGCCCGGACGGAAATCAGCCCCAGCATTTT
CASSPDGNQPQHF